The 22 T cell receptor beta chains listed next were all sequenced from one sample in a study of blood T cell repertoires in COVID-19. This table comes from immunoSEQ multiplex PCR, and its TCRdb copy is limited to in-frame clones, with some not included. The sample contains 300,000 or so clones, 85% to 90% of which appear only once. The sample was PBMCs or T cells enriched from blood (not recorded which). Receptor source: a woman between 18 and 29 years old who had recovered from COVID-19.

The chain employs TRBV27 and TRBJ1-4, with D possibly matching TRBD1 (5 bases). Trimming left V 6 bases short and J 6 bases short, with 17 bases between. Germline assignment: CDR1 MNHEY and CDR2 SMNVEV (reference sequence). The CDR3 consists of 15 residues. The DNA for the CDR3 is TGTGCCAGCAGGAAAGGGGCAGGGTACGATGAAAAACTGTTTTTT. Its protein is CASRKGAGYDEKLFF.

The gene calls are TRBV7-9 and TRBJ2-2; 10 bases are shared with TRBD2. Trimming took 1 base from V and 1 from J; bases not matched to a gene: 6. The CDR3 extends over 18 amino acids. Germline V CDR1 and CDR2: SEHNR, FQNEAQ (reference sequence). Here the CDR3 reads CASSLGVQREGNTGELFF. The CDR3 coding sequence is TGTGCCAGCAGCTTAGGAGTCCAGCGGGAGGGGAACACCGGGGAGCTGTTTTTT.

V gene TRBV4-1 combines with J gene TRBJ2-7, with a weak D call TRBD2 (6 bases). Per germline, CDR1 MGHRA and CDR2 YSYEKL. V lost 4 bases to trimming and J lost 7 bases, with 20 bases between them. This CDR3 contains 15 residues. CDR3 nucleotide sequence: TGCGCCAGCAGCCCAAGGACGGTGGACGGAGGGGAGCAGTACTTC. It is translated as CASSPRTVDGGEQYF.

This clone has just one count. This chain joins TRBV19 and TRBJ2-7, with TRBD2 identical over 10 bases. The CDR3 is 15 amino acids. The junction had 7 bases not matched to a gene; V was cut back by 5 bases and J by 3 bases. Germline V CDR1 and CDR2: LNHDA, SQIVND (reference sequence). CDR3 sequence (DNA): TGTGCCAGTAGTTCAGGGACTAGCGCGTTCTACGAGCAGTACTTC. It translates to CASSSGTSAFYEQYF.

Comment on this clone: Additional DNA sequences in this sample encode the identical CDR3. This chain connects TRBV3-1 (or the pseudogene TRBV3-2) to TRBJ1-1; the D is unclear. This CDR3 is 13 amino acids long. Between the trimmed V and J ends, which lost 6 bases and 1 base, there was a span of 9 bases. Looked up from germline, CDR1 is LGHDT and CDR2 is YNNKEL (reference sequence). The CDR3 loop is CASSQTANTEAFF. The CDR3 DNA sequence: TGTGCCAGCAGTCAAACAGCGAACACTGAAGCTTTCTTT.

The CDR3 coding sequence is TGTGCCAGCAGTAGACAGGGACCCTACGAGCAGTACTTC. Translated: CASSRQGPYEQYF. The J gene is TRBJ2-7, the V gene TRBV2; 7 nucleotides line up with TRBD1. With 5 bases clipped from V and 2 bases from J, the junction kept 3 bases outside the gene matches. CDR3 length: 13 residues. Per germline, CDR1 SNHLY and CDR2 FYNNEI. The full variable domain, in which reference TRBV2 and TRBJ2-7 provide the parts outside the CDR3, is EPEVTQTPSHQVTQMGQEVILRCVPISNHLYFYWYRQILGQKVEFLVSFYNNEISEKSEIFDDQFSVERPDGSNFTLKIRSTKLEDSAMYFCASSRQGPYEQYFGPGTRLTVT.

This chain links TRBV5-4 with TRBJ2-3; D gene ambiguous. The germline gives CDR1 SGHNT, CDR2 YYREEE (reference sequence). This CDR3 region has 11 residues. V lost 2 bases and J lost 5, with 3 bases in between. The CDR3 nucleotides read TGTGCCAGCAGCTTCCAAGATACGCAGTATTTT. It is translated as CASSFQDTQYF. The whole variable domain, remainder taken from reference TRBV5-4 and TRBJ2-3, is ETGVTQSPTHLIKTRGQQVTLRCSSQSGHNTVSWYQQALGQGPQFIFQYYREEENGRGNFPPRFSGLQFPNYSSELNVNALELDDSALYLCASSFQDTQYFGPGTRLTVL.

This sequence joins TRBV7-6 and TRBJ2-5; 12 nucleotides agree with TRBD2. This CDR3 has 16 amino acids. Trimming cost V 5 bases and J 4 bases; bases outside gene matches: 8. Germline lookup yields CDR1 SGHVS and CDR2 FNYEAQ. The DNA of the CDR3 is TGTGCCAGCAGCCTGACTAGCGGGGGACCGGGAGAGACCCAGTACTTC. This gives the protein CASSLTSGGPGETQYF.

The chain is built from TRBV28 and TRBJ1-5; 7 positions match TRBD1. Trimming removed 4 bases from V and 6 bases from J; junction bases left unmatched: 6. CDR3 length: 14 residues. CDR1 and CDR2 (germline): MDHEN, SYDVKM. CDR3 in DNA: TGTGCCAGCAGTTCCACAGGGGAAGGTCAGCCCCAGCATTTT. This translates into CASSSTGEGQPQHF. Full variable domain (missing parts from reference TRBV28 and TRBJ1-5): DVKVTQSSRYLVKRTGEKVFLECVQDMDHENMFWYRQDPGLGLRLIYFSYDVKMKEKGDIPEGYSVSREKKERFSLILESASTNQTSMYLCASSSTGEGQPQHFGDGTRLSIL.

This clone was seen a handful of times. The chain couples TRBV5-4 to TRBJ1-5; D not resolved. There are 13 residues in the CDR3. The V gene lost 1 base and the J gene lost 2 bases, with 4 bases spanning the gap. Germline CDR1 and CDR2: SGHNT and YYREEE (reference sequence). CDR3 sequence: CASSLQGNQPQHF. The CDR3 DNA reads TGTGCCAGCAGCTTGCAGGGCAATCAGCCCCAGCATTTT. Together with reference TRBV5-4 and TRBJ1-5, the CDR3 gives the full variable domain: ETGVTQSPTHLIKTRGQQVTLRCSSQSGHNTVSWYQQALGQGPQFIFQYYREEENGRGNFPPRFSGLQFPNYSSELNVNALELDDSALYLCASSLQGNQPQHFGDGTRLSIL.

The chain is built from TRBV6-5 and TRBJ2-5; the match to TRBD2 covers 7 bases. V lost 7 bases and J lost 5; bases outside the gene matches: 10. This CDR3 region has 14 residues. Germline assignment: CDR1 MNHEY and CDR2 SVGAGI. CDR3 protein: CASIMGEGQETQYF. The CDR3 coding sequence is TGTGCCAGCATCATGGGGGAGGGCCAGGAGACCCAGTACTTC.

The CDR3 region has the DNA TGTGCCAGCAGCATAGGTTACAGCTCCTACGAGCAGTACTTC. As protein: CASSIGYSSYEQYF. The rearrangement uses TRBV11-2 and TRBJ2-7; D is unclear. The CDR3 consists of 14 residues. The V end was cut by 5 bases, the J end by 0 bases, with 11 bases between. The germline CDR1 and CDR2 sequences are SGHAT and FQNNGV.

The CDR3 nucleotides are TGTGCCAGCTCACCAGTCCAGCGGAGTCAAGAGACCCAGTACTTC. Protein product: CASSPVQRSQETQYF. This chain uses TRBV18 with TRBJ2-5; D might be TRBD2 (5 bases). CDR1 is KGHSH, CDR2 LQKENI, per germline. V lost 2 bases and J 2 bases, leaving 12 bases between the germline ends. This CDR3 has 15 amino acids.

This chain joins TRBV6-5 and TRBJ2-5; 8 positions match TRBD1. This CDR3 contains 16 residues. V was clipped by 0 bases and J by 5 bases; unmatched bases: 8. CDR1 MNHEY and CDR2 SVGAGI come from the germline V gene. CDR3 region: CASSYSAGGNWETQYF. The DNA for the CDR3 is TGTGCCAGCAGTTACTCTGCAGGGGGCAATTGGGAGACCCAGTACTTC.

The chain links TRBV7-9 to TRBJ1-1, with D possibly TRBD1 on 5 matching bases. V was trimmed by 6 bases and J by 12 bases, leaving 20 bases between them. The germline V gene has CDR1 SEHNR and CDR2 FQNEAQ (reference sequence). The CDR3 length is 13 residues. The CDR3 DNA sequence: TGTGCCAGCAGTCCAGGATCTGCAGGGTGGTCTTTCTTT. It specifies CASSPGSAGWSFF.

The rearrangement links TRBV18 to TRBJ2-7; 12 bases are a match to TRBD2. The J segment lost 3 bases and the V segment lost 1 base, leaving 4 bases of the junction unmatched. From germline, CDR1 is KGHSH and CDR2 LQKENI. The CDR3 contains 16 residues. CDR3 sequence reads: CASSPRTSGAGYEQYF. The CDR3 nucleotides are TGTGCCAGCTCACCACGGACTAGCGGGGCTGGCTACGAGCAGTACTTC.

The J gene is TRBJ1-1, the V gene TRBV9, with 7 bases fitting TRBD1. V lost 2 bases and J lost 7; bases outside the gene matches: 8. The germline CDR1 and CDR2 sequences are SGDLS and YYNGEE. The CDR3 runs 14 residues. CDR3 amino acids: CASSVGVRDSEAFF. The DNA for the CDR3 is TGTGCCAGCAGCGTCGGCGTCCGGGACAGTGAAGCTTTCTTT.

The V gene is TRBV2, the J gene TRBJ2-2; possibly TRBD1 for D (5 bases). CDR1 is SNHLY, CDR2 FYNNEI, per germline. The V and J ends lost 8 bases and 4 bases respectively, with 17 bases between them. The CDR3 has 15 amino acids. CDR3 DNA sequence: TGTGCCAGCGGCTCGAGACAGAAACGCACCGGGGAGCTGTTTTTT. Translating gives CASGSRQKRTGELFF.

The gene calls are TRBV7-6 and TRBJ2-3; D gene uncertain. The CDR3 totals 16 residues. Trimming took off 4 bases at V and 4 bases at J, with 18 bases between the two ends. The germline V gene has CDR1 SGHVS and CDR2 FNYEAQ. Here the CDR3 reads CASSSLNGGGSDTQYF. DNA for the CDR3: TGTGCCAGCAGCTCGCTAAACGGCGGCGGCTCAGATACGCAGTATTTT.

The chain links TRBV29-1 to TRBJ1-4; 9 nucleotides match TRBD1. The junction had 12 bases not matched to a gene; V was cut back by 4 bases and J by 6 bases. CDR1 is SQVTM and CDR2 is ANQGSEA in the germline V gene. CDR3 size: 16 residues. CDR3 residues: CSVVLDVTGGDEKLFF. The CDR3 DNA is TGCAGCGTTGTTTTAGATGTGACAGGGGGGGATGAAAAACTGTTTTTT. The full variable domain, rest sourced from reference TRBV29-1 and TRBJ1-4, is SAVISQKPSRDICQRGTSLTIQCQVDSQVTMMFWYRQQPGQSLTLIATANQGSEATYESGFVIDKFPISRPNLTFSTLTVSNMSPEDSSIYLCSVVLDVTGGDEKLFFGSGTQLSVL.

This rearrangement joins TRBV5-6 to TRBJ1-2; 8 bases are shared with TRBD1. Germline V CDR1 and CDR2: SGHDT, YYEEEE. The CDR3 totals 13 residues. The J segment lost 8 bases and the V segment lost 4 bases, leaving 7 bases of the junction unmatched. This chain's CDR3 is CASSKTGGGGYTF. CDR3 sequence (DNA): TGTGCCAGCAGCAAAACAGGGGGAGGGGGCTACACCTTC.

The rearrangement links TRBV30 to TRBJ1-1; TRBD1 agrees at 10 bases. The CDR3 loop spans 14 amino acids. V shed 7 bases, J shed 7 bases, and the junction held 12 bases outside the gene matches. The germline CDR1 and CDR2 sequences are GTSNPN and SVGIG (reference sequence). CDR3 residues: CASSLTTGGLEAFF. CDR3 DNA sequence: TGTGCCTCCTCCTTGACGACAGGGGGCCTTGAAGCTTTCTTT.